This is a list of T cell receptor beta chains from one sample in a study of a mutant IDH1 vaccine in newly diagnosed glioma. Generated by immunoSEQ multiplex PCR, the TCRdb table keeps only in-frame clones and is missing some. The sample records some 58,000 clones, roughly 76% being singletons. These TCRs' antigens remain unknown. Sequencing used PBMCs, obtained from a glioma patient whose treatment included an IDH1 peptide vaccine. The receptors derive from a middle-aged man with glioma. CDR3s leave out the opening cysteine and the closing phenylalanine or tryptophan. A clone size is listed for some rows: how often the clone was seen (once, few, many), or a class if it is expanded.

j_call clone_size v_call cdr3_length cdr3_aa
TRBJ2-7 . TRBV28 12 ASSGQGTNYEQY
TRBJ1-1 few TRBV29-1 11 SVGGTGYTEAF
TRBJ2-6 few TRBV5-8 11 ASSWTGANVLT
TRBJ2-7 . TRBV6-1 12 ASSESGRAYEQY
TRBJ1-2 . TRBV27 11 ASRTDRSEGYT
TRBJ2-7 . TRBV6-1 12 ASSEAHRSYEQY
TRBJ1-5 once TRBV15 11 ATSRVGVPSQH
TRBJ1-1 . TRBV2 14 ASSDSGQIRDTEAF
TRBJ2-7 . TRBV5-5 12 ASSLGQGRYEQY
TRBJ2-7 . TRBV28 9 ASSTVYEQY
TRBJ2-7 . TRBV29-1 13 SVRLRSGGLGEQY
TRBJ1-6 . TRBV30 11 AWSGLYNSPLH
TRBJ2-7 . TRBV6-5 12 ASRSGIGPYEQY
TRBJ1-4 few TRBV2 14 ASSETEQPHIEKLF
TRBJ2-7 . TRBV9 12 ASSVYLAGDEQY
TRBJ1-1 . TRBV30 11 AWSVGGNTEAF
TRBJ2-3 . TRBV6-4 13 ASSEASGDVDTQY
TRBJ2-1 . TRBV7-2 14 ASSLLAGSSYNEQF
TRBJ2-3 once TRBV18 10 ASSIVSDTQY
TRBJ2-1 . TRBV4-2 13 ASSNSGGAYNEQF
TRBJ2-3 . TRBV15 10 ATSRDDETQY
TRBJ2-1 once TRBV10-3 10 AISAGNNEQF
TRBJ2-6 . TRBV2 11 ASTGNGANVLT
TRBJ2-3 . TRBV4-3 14 ASSQGAGASTDTQY